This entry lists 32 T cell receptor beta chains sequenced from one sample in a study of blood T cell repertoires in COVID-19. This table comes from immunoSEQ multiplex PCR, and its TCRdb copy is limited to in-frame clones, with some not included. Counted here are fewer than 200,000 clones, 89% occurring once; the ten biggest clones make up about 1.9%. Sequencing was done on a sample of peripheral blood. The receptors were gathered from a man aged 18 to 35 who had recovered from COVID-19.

DNA of the CDR3: TGTGCCAGCAGCTTAGTCCAGGGAAACACTGAAGCTTTCTTT. It translates to CASSLVQGNTEAFF. The chain recombines TRBV11-2 with TRBJ1-1, with a tentative D call TRBD1 (5 bases). Germline V lookup: CDR1 SGHAT, CDR2 FQNNGV. The V end lost 1 base, the J end lost 2 bases, and 8 bases lay between the germline ends. The CDR3 contains 14 residues.

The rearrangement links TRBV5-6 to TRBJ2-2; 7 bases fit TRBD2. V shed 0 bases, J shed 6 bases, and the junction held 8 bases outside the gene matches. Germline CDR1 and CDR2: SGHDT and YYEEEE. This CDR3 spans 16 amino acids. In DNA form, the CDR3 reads TGTGCCAGCAGCTTGGCCCGGGGGGTGATAGCCGGGGAGCTGTTTTTT. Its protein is CASSLARGVIAGELFF.

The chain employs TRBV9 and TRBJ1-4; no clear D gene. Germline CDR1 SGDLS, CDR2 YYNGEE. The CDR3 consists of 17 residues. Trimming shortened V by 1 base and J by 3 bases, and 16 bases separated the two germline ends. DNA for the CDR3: TGTGCCAGCAGCGTAATCGCTGAGCTTCTCCCTAATGAAAAACTGTTTTTT. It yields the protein CASSVIAELLPNEKLFF.

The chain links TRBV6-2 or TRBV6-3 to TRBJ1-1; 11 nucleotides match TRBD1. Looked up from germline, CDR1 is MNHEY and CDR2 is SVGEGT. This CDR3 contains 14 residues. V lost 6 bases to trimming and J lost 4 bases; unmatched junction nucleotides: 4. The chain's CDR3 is CASSFGTGGTEAFF. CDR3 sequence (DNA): TGTGCCAGCAGCTTCGGGACAGGGGGCACTGAAGCTTTCTTT.

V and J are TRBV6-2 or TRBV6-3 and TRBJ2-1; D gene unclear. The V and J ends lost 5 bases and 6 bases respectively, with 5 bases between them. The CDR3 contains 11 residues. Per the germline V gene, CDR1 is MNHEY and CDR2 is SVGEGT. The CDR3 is CASSLLNEQFF. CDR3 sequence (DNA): TGTGCCAGCAGTCTACTCAATGAGCAGTTCTTC.

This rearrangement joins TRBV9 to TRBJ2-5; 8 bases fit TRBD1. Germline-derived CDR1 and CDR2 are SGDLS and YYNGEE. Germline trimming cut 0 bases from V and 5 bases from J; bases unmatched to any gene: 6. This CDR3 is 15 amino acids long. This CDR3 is CASSVGVGTGETQYF. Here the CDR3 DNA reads TGTGCCAGCAGCGTAGGGGTCGGGACAGGTGAGACCCAGTACTTC.

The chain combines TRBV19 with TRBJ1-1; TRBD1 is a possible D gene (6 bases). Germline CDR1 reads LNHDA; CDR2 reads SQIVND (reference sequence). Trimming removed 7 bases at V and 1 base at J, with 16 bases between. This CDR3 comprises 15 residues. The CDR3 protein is CASMPLQGPNTEAFF. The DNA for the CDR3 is TGTGCCAGTATGCCACTACAGGGCCCGAACACTGAAGCTTTCTTT. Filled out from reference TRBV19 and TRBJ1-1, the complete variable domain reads DGGITQSPKYLFRKEGQNVTLSCEQNLNHDAMYWYRQDPGQGLRLIYYSQIVNDFQKGDIAEGYSVSREKKESFPLTVTSAQKNPTAFYLCASMPLQGPNTEAFFGQGTRLTVV.

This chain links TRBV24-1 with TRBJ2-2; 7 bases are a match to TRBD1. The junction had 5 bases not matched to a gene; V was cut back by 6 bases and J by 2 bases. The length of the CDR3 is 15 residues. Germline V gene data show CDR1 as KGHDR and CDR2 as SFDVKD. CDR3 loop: CATSPDRPNTGELFF. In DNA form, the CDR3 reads TGTGCCACCAGTCCGGACAGGCCCAACACCGGGGAGCTGTTTTTT.

CDR3 nucleotides: TGTGCCATCAGTGGACAGGGGAAACCTGGGGCCAACGTCCTGACTTTC. Protein sequence: CAISGQGKPGANVLTF. The gene calls are TRBV10-3 and TRBJ2-6; 8 bases line up with TRBD1. Germline CDR1 and CDR2: ENHRY and SYGVKD. Trimming cost V 4 bases and J 2 bases; bases outside gene matches: 4. The CDR3 runs 16 residues.

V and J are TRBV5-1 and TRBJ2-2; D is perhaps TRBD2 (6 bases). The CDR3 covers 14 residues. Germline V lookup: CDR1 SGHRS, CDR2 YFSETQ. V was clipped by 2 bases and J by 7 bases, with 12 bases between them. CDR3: CASSFTRGSGELFF. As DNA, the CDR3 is TGCGCCAGCAGCTTCACTCGGGGGAGCGGGGAGCTGTTTTTT.

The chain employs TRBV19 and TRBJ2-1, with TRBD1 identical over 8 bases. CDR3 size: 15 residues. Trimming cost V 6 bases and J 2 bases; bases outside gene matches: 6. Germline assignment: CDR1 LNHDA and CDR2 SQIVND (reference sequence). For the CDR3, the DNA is TGTGCCAGTAGCCGACAGGGGAGGACCTACAATGAGCAGTTCTTC. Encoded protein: CASSRQGRTYNEQFF.

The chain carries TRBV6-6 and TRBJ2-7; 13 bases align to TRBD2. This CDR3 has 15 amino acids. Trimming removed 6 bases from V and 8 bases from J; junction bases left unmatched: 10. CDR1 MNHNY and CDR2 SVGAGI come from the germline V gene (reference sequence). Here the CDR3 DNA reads TGTGCCAGCAGAGCGACCGGGACTAGCGGGATGCAGCAGTACTTC. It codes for CASRATGTSGMQQYF.

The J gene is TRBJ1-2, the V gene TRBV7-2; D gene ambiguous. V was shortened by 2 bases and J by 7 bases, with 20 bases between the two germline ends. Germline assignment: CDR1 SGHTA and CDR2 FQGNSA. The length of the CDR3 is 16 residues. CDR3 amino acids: CASSLSFAAPPLGYTF. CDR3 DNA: TGTGCCAGCAGCTTAAGCTTCGCTGCACCACCACTTGGCTACACCTTC.

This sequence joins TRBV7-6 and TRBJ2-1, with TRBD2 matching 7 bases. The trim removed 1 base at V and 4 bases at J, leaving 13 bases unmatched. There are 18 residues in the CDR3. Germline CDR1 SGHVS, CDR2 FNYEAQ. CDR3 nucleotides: TGTGCCAGCAGCTTAGTGGGAGGGAGACTCACGGGGTACAATGAGCAGTTCTTC. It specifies CASSLVGGRLTGYNEQFF. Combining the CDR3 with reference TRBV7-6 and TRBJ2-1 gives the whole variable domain GAGVSQSPRYKVTKRGQDVALRCDPISGHVSLYWYRQALGQGPEFLTYFNYEAQQDKSGLPNDRFSAERPEGSISTLTIQRTEQRDSAMYRCASSLVGGRLTGYNEQFFGPGTRLTVL.

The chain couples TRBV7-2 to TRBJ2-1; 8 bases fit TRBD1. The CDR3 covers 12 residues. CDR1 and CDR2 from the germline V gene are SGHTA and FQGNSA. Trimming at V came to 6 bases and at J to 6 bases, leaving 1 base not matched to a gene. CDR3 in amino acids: CASRTGVNEQFF. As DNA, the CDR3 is TGTGCCAGCAGGACAGGGGTCAATGAGCAGTTCTTC.

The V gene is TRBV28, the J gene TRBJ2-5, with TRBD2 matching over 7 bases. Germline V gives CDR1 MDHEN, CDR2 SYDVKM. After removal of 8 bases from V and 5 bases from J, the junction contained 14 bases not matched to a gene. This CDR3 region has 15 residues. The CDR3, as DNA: TGTGCCAGCGGCAACCGCGGGAGTATGGATGAGACCCAGTACTTC. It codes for CASGNRGSMDETQYF.

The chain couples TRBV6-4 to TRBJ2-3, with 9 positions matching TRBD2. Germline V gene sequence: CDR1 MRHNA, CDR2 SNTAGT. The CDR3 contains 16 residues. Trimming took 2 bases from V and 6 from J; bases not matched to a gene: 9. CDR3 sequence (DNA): TGTGCCAGCAGTGACCTAGCGGGGACACGGCCCGATACGCAGTATTTT. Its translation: CASSDLAGTRPDTQYF.

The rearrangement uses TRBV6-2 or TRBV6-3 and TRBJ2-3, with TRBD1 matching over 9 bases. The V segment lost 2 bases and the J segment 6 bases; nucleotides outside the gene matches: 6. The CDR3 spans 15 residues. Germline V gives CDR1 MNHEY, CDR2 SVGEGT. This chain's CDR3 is CASSYGDREVDTQYF. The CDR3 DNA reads TGTGCCAGCAGTTACGGGGACAGGGAGGTGGATACGCAGTATTTT.

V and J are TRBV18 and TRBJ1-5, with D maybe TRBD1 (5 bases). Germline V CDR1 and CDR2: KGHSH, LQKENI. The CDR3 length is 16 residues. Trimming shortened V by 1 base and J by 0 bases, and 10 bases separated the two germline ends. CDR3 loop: CASSPQPGVSNQPQHF. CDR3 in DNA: TGTGCCAGCTCACCACAGCCGGGGGTTAGCAATCAGCCCCAGCATTTT.

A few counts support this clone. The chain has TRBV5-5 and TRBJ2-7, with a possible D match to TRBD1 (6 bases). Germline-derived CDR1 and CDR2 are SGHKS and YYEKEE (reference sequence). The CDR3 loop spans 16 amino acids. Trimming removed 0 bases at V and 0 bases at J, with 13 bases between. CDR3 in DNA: TGTGCCAGCAGCTTGGCCGGCGGACAGAGCTCCTACGAGCAGTACTTC. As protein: CASSLAGGQSSYEQYF.

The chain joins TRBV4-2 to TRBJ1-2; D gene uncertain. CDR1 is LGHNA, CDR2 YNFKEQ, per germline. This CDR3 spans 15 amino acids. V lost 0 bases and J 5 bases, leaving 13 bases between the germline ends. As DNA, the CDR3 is TGTGCCAGCAGCCAAGATAGCGCTAGCGCGTATGGCTACACCTTC. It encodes CASSQDSASAYGYTF.

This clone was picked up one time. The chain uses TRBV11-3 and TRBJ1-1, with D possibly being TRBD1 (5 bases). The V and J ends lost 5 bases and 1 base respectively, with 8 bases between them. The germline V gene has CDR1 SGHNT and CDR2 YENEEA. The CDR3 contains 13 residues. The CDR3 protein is CASSSDRNTEAFF. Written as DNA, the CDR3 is TGTGCCAGCAGCAGCGACAGGAACACTGAAGCTTTCTTT.

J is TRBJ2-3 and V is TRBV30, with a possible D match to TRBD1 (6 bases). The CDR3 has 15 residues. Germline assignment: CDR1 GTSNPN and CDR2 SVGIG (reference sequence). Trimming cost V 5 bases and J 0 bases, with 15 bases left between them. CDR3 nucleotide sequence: TGTGCCTGGGAAGGGGGTTCGGGGAGCACAGATACGCAGTATTTT. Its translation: CAWEGGSGSTDTQYF.

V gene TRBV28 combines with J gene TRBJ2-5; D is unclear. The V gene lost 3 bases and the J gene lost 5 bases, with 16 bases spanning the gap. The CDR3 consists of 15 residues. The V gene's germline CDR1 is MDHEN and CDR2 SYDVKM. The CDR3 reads CASSFSADVGETQYF. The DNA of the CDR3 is TGTGCCAGCAGTTTCTCGGCCGACGTCGGGGAGACCCAGTACTTC.

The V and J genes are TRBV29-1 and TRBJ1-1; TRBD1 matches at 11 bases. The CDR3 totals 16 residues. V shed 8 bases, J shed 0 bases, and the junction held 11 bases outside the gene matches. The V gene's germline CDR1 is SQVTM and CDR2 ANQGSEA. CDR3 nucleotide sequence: TGCAGCCTCGCCGGGACAGGGGGTGGTATGAACACTGAAGCTTTCTTT. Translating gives CSLAGTGGGMNTEAFF.

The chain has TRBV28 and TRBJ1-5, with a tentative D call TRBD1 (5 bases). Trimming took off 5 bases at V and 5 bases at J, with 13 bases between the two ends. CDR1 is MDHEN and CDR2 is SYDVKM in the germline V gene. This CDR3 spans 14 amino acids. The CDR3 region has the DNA TGTGCCAGCAGTCCTGACAGTGGTTATCAGCCCCAGCATTTT. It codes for CASSPDSGYQPQHF. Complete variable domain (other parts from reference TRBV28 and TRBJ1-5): DVKVTQSSRYLVKRTGEKVFLECVQDMDHENMFWYRQDPGLGLRLIYFSYDVKMKEKGDIPEGYSVSREKKERFSLILESASTNQTSMYLCASSPDSGYQPQHFGDGTRLSIL.

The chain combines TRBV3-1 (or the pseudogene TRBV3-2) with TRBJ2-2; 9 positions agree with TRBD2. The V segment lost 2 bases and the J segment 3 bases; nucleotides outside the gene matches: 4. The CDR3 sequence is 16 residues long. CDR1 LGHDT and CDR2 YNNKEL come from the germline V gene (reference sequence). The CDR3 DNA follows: TGTGCCAGCAGCCAAATAGCGGGAGTTTACACCGGGGAGCTGTTTTTT. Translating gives CASSQIAGVYTGELFF.

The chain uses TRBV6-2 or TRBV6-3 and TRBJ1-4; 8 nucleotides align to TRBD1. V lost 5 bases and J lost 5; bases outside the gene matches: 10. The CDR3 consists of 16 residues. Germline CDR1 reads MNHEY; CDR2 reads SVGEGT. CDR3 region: CASSPLGQGGNEKLFF. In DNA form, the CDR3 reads TGTGCCAGCAGTCCCCTCGGACAGGGAGGGAATGAAAAACTGTTTTTT.

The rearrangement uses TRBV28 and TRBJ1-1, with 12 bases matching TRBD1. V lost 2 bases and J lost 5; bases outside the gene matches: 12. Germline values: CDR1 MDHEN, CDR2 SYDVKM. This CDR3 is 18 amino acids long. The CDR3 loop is CASSLRVGTGGGRTEAFF. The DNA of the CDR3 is TGTGCCAGCAGTTTAAGGGTGGGGACAGGGGGCGGTCGGACTGAAGCTTTCTTT.

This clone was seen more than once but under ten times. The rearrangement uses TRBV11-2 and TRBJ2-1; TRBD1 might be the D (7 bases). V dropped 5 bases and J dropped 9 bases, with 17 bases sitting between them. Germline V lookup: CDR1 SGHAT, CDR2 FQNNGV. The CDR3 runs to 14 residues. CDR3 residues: CASSPIGQGGEQFF. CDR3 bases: TGTGCCAGCAGCCCAATTGGCCAGGGGGGTGAGCAGTTCTTC.

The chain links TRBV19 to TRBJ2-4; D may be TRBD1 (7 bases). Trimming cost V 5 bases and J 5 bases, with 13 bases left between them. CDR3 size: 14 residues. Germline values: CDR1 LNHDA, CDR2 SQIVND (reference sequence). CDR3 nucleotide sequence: TGTGCCAGTAGTGGGGGGCAGGGGGAAAACATTCAGTACTTC. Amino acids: CASSGGQGENIQYF. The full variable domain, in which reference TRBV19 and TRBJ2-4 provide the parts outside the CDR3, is DGGITQSPKYLFRKEGQNVTLSCEQNLNHDAMYWYRQDPGQGLRLIYYSQIVNDFQKGDIAEGYSVSREKKESFPLTVTSAQKNPTAFYLCASSGGQGENIQYFGAGTRLSVL.

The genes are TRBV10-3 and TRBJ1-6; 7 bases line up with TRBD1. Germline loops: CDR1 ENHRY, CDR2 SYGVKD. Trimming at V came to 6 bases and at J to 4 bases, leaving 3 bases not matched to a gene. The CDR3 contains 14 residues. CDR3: CAIRDRLYNSPLHF. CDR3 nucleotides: TGTGCCATCAGGGACAGGCTGTATAATTCACCCCTCCACTTT.